The 9 T cell receptor beta chains below were found in one sample sequenced in a study of blood T cell repertoires in COVID-19. Produced via immunoSEQ multiplex PCR; TCRdb's table is partial and in-frame only. Of 200,000 to 300,000 clones detected, 75% to 90% appear once; the ten largest clones hold roughly 3.7%. The sample consisted of PBMCs or T cells enriched from blood (not recorded which). These receptors were taken from a woman aged 30 to 39 who had recovered from COVID-19.

This clone was seen once. This chain uses TRBV30 with TRBJ1-1; 9 bases fit TRBD1. CDR3 length: 13 amino acids. After removal of 5 bases from V and 3 bases from J, the junction contained 4 bases not matched to a gene. Germline-derived CDR1 and CDR2 are GTSNPN and SVGIG (reference sequence). The CDR3 reads CAWGTGKDTEAFF. The CDR3 coding sequence is TGTGCCTGGGGGACAGGGAAGGACACTGAAGCTTTCTTT.

This chain links TRBV30 with TRBJ2-1; 8 nucleotides match TRBD2. The CDR3 sequence is 13 residues long. V lost 1 base to trimming and J lost 7 bases; unmatched junction nucleotides: 3. CDR1 is GTSNPN, CDR2 SVGIG, per germline (reference sequence). The CDR3 DNA reads as TGTGCCTGGAGTGGACTAGCGATGAATGAGCAGTTCTTC. Translating gives CAWSGLAMNEQFF.

The J gene is TRBJ1-2, the V gene TRBV5-6; D uncertain. Trimming removed 0 bases from V and 0 bases from J, with 9 bases in between. Germline V gives CDR1 SGHDT, CDR2 YYEEEE. This CDR3 is built from 15 residues. The CDR3 DNA reads as TGTGCCAGCAGCTTGGAGATAGCTACTAACTATGGCTACACCTTC. Its protein is CASSLEIATNYGYTF.

The sample holds one count of this clone. The chain recombines TRBV5-6 with TRBJ2-1; weak D call: TRBD2 (6 bases). Trimming left V 4 bases short and J 3 bases short, with 17 bases between. Germline assignment: CDR1 SGHDT and CDR2 YYEEEE. The CDR3 covers 16 residues. CDR3 DNA sequence: TGTGCCAGCAGCAGTTTTACGGGAGACCACTACAATGAGCAGTTCTTC. It codes for CASSSFTGDHYNEQFF.

This clone was detected only a few times. This chain joins TRBV15 and TRBJ1-2; 9 nucleotides agree with TRBD1. The CDR3 loop spans 14 amino acids. V shed 1 base and J 7 bases; nucleotides not matched to a gene: 4. In germline, CDR1 is LNHNV, CDR2 YYDKDF (reference sequence). The CDR3, as DNA: TGTGCCACCAGCAGAGGCGGGACAGGGCCTGGCTACACCTTC. This translates into CATSRGGTGPGYTF.

The J gene is TRBJ2-7, the V gene TRBV7-9, with D perhaps matching TRBD1 (5 bases). CDR3 length equals 15 residues. Trimming cost V 1 base and J 4 bases, with 14 bases left between them. Per the germline V gene, CDR1 is SEHNR and CDR2 is FQNEAQ (reference sequence). The DNA of the CDR3 is TGTGCCAGCAGCTTAGTAAGTCCAGGGATGTACGAGCAGTACTTC. It is translated as CASSLVSPGMYEQYF.

In this sample, this clone turned up once. V and J are TRBV5-1 and TRBJ1-1, with D unclear. The CDR3 runs to 14 residues. V lost 0 bases to trimming and J lost 5 bases, with 11 bases between them. Germline V gene sequence: CDR1 SGHRS, CDR2 YFSETQ. CDR3 sequence (DNA): TGCGCCAGCAGCTTGGCGGGGATCAGGACTGAAGCTTTCTTT. Protein: CASSLAGIRTEAFF.

The rearrangement joins TRBV5-1 to TRBJ1-3; 7 bases match TRBD1. The CDR3 has 16 residues. Germline CDR1 reads SGHRS; CDR2 reads YFSETQ. J was trimmed by 2 bases and V by 3 bases; bases with no gene match: 8. CDR3 sequence (DNA): TGCGCCAGCAGCTCTAGACAGGGCGAAACTGGAAACACCATATATTTT. This codes for CASSSRQGETGNTIYF.

The chain links TRBV4-3 to TRBJ1-3, with TRBD1 as a possible D gene (5 bases). This CDR3 comprises 14 residues. Germline values: CDR1 LGHNA, CDR2 YSLEER. V lost 3 bases, J lost 14 bases, and 20 bases lay in between. CDR3: CASSQDRHGGTVYF. Here the CDR3 DNA reads TGCGCCAGCAGCCAGGACCGACACGGCGGGACCGTATATTTT.